This record looks at one T cell receptor beta chain sequence and its context. The data are from a study of blood T cell repertoires in COVID-19. Study-wide background: Donors in the United States, Italy and Spain gave samples during acute or convalescent COVID-19. Sources were T cells, B-cell-depleted T cells, or PBMCs; the material itself was cDNA or gDNA.

V was clipped by 3 bases and J by 2 bases, with 8 bases between them. Germline V gene sequence: CDR1 GTSNPN, CDR2 SVGIG (reference sequence). The length of the CDR3 is 12 residues. Source study methods: Amplification of reference gene primers was used by the study to estimate nucleated cell counts. Assay used: immunoSEQ multiplex PCR; TCRdb lists only in-frame clones, some missing. The V and J calls and clone size are taken from that table; D and trimming were inferred from the DNA. The data hold 250,000 or so clones, with roughly 84% observed a single time. J is TRBJ2-7 and V is TRBV30; perhaps TRBD2 as D (6 bases). Sequencing used peripheral blood. The clonotype originates from a woman aged 40 to 49 who had recovered from COVID-19. The CDR3, as DNA: TGTGCCTGGAGCAGGGAGGCCTACGAGCAGTACTTC. Encoded protein: CAWSREAYEQYF.